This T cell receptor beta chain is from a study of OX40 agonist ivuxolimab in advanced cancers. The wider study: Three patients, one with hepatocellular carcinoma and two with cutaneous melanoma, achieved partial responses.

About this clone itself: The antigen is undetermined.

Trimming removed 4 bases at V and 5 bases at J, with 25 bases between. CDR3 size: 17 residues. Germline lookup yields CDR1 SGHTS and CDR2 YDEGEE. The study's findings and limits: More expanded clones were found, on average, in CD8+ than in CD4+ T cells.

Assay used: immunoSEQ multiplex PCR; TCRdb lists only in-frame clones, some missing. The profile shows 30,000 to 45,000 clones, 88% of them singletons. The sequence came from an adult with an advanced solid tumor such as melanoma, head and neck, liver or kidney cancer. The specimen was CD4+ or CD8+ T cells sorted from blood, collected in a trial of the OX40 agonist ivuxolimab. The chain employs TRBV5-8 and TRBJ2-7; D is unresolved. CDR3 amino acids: CASSPLPPLKWEDEQYF. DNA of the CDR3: TGTGCCAGCAGCCCATTACCCCCTCTGAAGTGGGAAGACGAGCAGTACTTC.